This entry features one T cell receptor (beta chain) sequence. The antigen is unknown. These data are taken from a study of beta chain features in type 1 diabetes. Study-wide context: Age and gender were similar between patients and healthy donors, as were cell yields.

cDNA synthesis used the whole RNA isolate, giving expressed TCRB sequences. The protocol was immunoSEQ multiplex PCR, while the TCRdb copy is restricted to in-frame clones and leaves out a portion. This table holds roughly 500,000 clones, approximately 30% found once. The CDR3 runs 15 residues. Per the germline V gene, CDR1 is SQVTM and CDR2 is ANQGSEA. V was clipped by 4 bases and J by 5 bases; unmatched bases: 13. Study outcomes and limitations: TCRB CDR3s from Type 1 diabetes patients were moderately but significantly shorter in all four CD4+ subsets.

Specimen: naive CD4+ T cells from blood. The chain has TRBV29-1 and TRBJ2-5; 7 bases map to TRBD1. The TCR originated in a man between 18 and 35 years old in good health. The CDR3 sequence is CSVVGDRALRETQYF. In nucleotides, the CDR3 is TGCAGCGTTGTGGGCGACAGGGCTCTCCGTGAGACCCAGTACTTC.